Below, 23 T cell receptor beta chains from the same sample are listed, as sequenced in a study of PD-1 blockade in classical Hodgkin lymphoma. Relapses following autologous stem cell transplantation were seen in all patients, with brentuximab vedotin exposure varying. Data came from immunoSEQ multiplex PCR; TCRdb stores just in-frame clones and leaves some out. This sample has tens of thousands of clones, with more than 60% found just once. The sample in question was peripheral blood mononuclear cells (PBMCs), obtained before the second cycle of nivolumab. Receptor source: a human donor with classical Hodgkin lymphoma.

The rearrangement links TRBV19 to TRBJ1-5, with TRBD1 identical over 11 bases. CDR1 and CDR2 (germline): LNHDA, SQIVND (reference sequence). CDR3 length equals 14 residues. J was trimmed by 5 bases and V by 10 bases; bases with no gene match: 7. CDR3 sequence reads: CATRTGGLDQPQHF. DNA for the CDR3: TGTGCCACCAGGACAGGGGGCCTGGATCAGCCCCAGCATTTT.

This clone was recorded a few times. J is TRBJ1-1 and V is TRBV27; D is unresolved. The CDR3 consists of 15 residues. In germline, CDR1 is MNHEY, CDR2 SMNVEV (reference sequence). With 1 base removed from V and 3 bases from J, the gap between germline ends came to 12 bases. Here the CDR3 DNA reads TGTGCCAGCAGTTTATACCCCAACAGTTACACTGAAGCTTTCTTT. Its translation is CASSLYPNSYTEAFF.

The J gene is TRBJ2-3, the V gene TRBV5-4; 9 positions match TRBD2. The junction had 0 bases not matched to a gene; V was cut back by 0 bases and J by 1 base. The V gene's germline CDR1 is SGHNT and CDR2 YYREEE (reference sequence). The CDR3 has 15 amino acids. CDR3 coding DNA: TGTGCCAGCAGCTTGGGACTAGCGGGCACAGATACGCAGTATTTT. The encoded protein is CASSLGLAGTDTQYF.

V and J are TRBV28 and TRBJ2-5; 9 bases match TRBD2. Germline V gives CDR1 MDHEN, CDR2 SYDVKM. The CDR3 has 15 residues. Losses at the gene ends were 3 bases for V and 3 bases for J; bases not matched to a gene: 5. The CDR3 region is CASSLVSSGEETQYF. CDR3 DNA: TGTGCCAGCAGTTTGGTGTCTAGCGGGGAAGAGACCCAGTACTTC.

CDR3 sequence (DNA): TGTGCCAGCAGCATCCGGGACCAAGAGACCCAGTACTTC. It is translated as CASSIRDQETQYF. The chain has TRBV5-4 and TRBJ2-5; D ambiguous. This CDR3 is 13 amino acids long. The V end lost 4 bases, the J end lost 0 bases, and 7 bases lay between the germline ends. Per the germline V gene, CDR1 is SGHNT and CDR2 is YYREEE (reference sequence).

The chain is built from TRBV28 and TRBJ2-7; D not resolved. The CDR3 runs to 14 residues. The germline V gene encodes CDR1 MDHEN and CDR2 SYDVKM. The V end was cut by 4 bases, the J end by 3 bases, with 13 bases between. The CDR3 here is CASSSYLRIYEQYF. CDR3 DNA sequence: TGTGCCAGCAGTTCCTACTTGAGAATCTACGAGCAGTACTTC.

The chain is built from TRBV18 and TRBJ2-1, with D tentatively TRBD1 (5 bases). Trimming removed 2 bases at V and 3 bases at J, with 11 bases between. The CDR3 has 15 amino acids. CDR1 KGHSH and CDR2 LQKENI come from the germline V gene. CDR3 sequence reads: CASSPDMGLYNEQFF. In nucleotides, the CDR3 is TGTGCCAGCTCACCAGATATGGGGCTCTACAATGAGCAGTTCTTC.

The V gene is TRBV7-2, the J gene TRBJ1-5; a weak D match, TRBD1 (6 bases). V was shortened by 5 bases and J by 4 bases, with 18 bases between the two germline ends. Germline V gives CDR1 SGHTA, CDR2 FQGNSA. CDR3 length equals 16 residues. The CDR3 protein is CASSPRSRDINQPQHF. The CDR3 DNA reads TGTGCCAGCAGCCCGAGGAGTCGGGACATAAATCAGCCCCAGCATTTT.

The chain carries TRBV28 and TRBJ2-7, with 8 bases aligning to TRBD1. CDR1 is MDHEN, CDR2 SYDVKM, per germline. The V segment lost 3 bases and the J segment 5 bases; nucleotides outside the gene matches: 9. The CDR3 is made up of 15 amino acids. The CDR3 here is CASSFGQGASHEQYV. In nucleotides, the CDR3 is TGTGCCAGCAGTTTCGGCCAGGGGGCATCCCACGAGCAGTACGTC.

This chain uses TRBV2 with TRBJ2-1, with 9 bases identical to TRBD1. Trimming took 8 bases from V and 7 from J; bases not matched to a gene: 18. Germline CDR1 and CDR2: SNHLY and FYNNEI. This CDR3 spans 17 amino acids. CDR3 residues: CASALAGTGRSQNEQFF. Here the CDR3 DNA reads TGTGCCAGCGCCCTCGCGGGGACAGGGAGGTCGCAGAATGAGCAGTTCTTC.

The rearrangement links TRBV28 to TRBJ2-2; D is unresolved. With 1 base removed from V and 3 bases from J, the gap between germline ends came to 6 bases. Germline CDR1 reads MDHEN; CDR2 reads SYDVKM. The CDR3 length is 14 residues. CDR3 nucleotide sequence: TGTGCCAGCAGTTTATTGGAACACACCGGGGAGCTGTTTTTT. Translated, it gives CASSLLEHTGELFF.

This clone came up once. The rearrangement uses TRBV18 and TRBJ1-1; 8 bases agree with TRBD1. With V trimmed by 6 bases and J by 4 bases, 13 bases remained unmatched. Looked up from germline, CDR1 is KGHSH and CDR2 is LQKENI. The CDR3 loop spans 16 amino acids. The CDR3 nucleotides are TGTGCCAGCTCGCGTCAGGGGGCCAAGGTACGCACTGAAGCTTTCTTT. Protein product: CASSRQGAKVRTEAFF.

V gene TRBV14 combines with J gene TRBJ2-3; D gene unclear. Germline V CDR1 and CDR2: SGHDN, FVKESK. The V end was cut by 4 bases, the J end by 11 bases, with 13 bases between. The CDR3 extends over 12 amino acids. CDR3 in amino acids: CASSPGARVQYF. As DNA, the CDR3 is TGTGCCAGCAGCCCTGGTGCCCGGGTGCAGTATTTT.

V and J are TRBV11-2 and TRBJ1-6; 9 bases fit TRBD1. Trimming removed 5 bases from V and 11 bases from J; junction bases left unmatched: 10. CDR3 length: 15 amino acids. The germline CDR1 and CDR2 sequences are SGHAT and FQNNGV. As DNA, the CDR3 is TGTGCCAGCAGCCAAAGATGGGACAGGGCCACACCCCTCCACTTT. Translation: CASSQRWDRATPLHF. Drawing the rest from reference TRBV11-2 and TRBJ1-6, the complete variable domain is EAGVAQSPRYKIIEKRQSVAFWCNPISGHATLYWYQQILGQGPKLLIQFQNNGVVDDSQLPKDRFSAERLKGVDSTLKIQPAKLEDSAVYLCASSQRWDRATPLHFGNGTRLTVT.

The chain uses TRBV28 and TRBJ2-7; no definite D call. This CDR3 has 16 amino acids. The V gene's germline CDR1 is MDHEN and CDR2 SYDVKM. V was trimmed by 1 base and J by 0 bases, leaving 13 bases between them. The CDR3 loop is CASSLFISPSSYEQYF. The CDR3 coding sequence is TGTGCCAGCAGTTTATTCATAAGTCCCAGCTCCTACGAGCAGTACTTC.

Details on this clone: This CDR3 is also generated by other DNA sequences in the sample. The gene calls are TRBV7-9 and TRBJ2-1; D is uncertain. Germline V gene data show CDR1 as SEHNR and CDR2 as FQNEAQ (reference sequence). The CDR3 has 11 residues. Trimming pared 3 bases from V and 7 bases from J, leaving 4 bases between. The CDR3 here is CASSLNNEQFF. In DNA, the CDR3 is TGTGCCAGCAGCTTGAATAATGAGCAGTTCTTC.

The chain employs TRBV2 and TRBJ2-3, with 16 bases lining up with TRBD2. This CDR3 is built from 18 residues. V lost 6 bases, J lost 1 base, and 7 bases stayed unmatched. Germline values: CDR1 SNHLY, CDR2 FYNNEI. The CDR3 is CASRFGTSGGARTDTQYF. The CDR3 nucleotides are TGTGCCAGCAGATTCGGGACTAGCGGGGGGGCGCGCACAGATACGCAGTATTTT.

This clone has only one observation. Other DNA variants within this sample encode the same CDR3. The rearrangement uses TRBV5-1 and TRBJ2-1; TRBD2 agrees at 11 bases. The CDR3 length is 15 residues. The V gene end was trimmed by 2 bases and the J gene end by 5 bases; junction bases not matched to a gene: 3. Germline lookup yields CDR1 SGHRS and CDR2 YFSETQ. Written as DNA, the CDR3 is TGCGCCAGCAGCTTACTAGCGGGGGCGGACAATGAGCAGTTCTTC. The encoded protein is CASSLLAGADNEQFF.

The chain has TRBV19 and TRBJ2-3, with 9 bases that match TRBD2. J gave up 6 bases and V 4 bases, and 8 bases lay outside the gene matches. The length of the CDR3 is 15 residues. Germline V gene lookup returns CDR1 LNHDA and CDR2 SQIVND (reference sequence). As DNA, the CDR3 is TGTGCCAGTAGTACAAGGGGGACTAGCTCGGATACGCAGTATTTT. It is translated as CASSTRGTSSDTQYF.

This sequence joins TRBV28 and TRBJ1-5; tentative D call: TRBD1 (6 bases). V was shortened by 7 bases and J by 4 bases, with 14 bases between the two germline ends. The CDR3 has 14 amino acids. Germline V CDR1 and CDR2: MDHEN, SYDVKM. The CDR3, as DNA: TGTGCCAGCACCCTTTCCGGGACAAATCAGCCCCAGCATTTT. Translated, it gives CASTLSGTNQPQHF.

This chain uses TRBV7-9 with TRBJ1-2; possibly TRBD1 for D (5 bases). This CDR3 is 17 amino acids long. Germline-derived CDR1 and CDR2 are SEHNR and FQNEAQ (reference sequence). V shed 6 bases and J shed 0 bases, with 20 bases lying between them. The CDR3 coding sequence is TGTGCCAGCAGTCAGCTCTCGTCCCGGGGGGCTAACTATGGCTACACCTTC. Protein sequence: CASSQLSSRGANYGYTF.

The J gene is TRBJ1-2, the V gene TRBV18, with D unresolved. Germline V gene lookup returns CDR1 KGHSH and CDR2 LQKENI. The CDR3 runs to 13 residues. V lost 1 base and J 5 bases, leaving 8 bases between the germline ends. The chain's CDR3 is CASSPRSHYGYTF. The CDR3, as DNA: TGTGCCAGCTCACCACGGAGTCATTATGGCTACACCTTC. Full variable domain (outside the CDR3, taken from reference TRBV18 and TRBJ1-2): NAGVMQNPRHLVRRRGQEARLRCSPMKGHSHVYWYRQLPEEGLKFMVYLQKENIIDESGMPKERFSAEFPKEGPSILRIQQVVRGDSAAYFCASSPRSHYGYTFGSGTRLTVV.

CDR3 protein: CSVGTGRTEAFF. DNA for the CDR3: TGCAGCGTCGGGACAGGGAGAACTGAAGCTTTCTTT. The chain employs TRBV29-1 and TRBJ1-1; 9 nucleotides line up with TRBD1. The germline gives CDR1 SQVTM, CDR2 ANQGSEA. The CDR3 runs 12 residues. J was trimmed by 5 bases and V by 6 bases; bases with no gene match: 4. The whole variable domain, filled in from reference TRBV29-1 and TRBJ1-1, reads SAVISQKPSRDICQRGTSLTIQCQVDSQVTMMFWYRQQPGQSLTLIATANQGSEATYESGFVIDKFPISRPNLTFSTLTVSNMSPEDSSIYLCSVGTGRTEAFFGQGTRLTVV.